There are many counts of the clone carrying this T cell receptor (beta chain). This record comes from a study of prognosis after radiotherapy for stage I lung cancer. For the study at large: Among the non-small cell lung cancer patients, all were considered medically inoperable. The study delivered radiotherapy as SBRT in 3 to 5 fractions, with a biologically effective dose of at least 100 Gy.

Germline CDR1 reads KGHSH; CDR2 reads LQKENI. J gave up 5 bases and V 1 base, and 5 bases lay outside the gene matches. This CDR3 comprises 17 residues. Amplification of TCR beta CDR3 from genomic DNA used two-round multiplex PCR. Specific primers for each TRBV and TRBJ gene were what first-round PCR used. Via MiXCR, TCRdb re-called the multiplex PCR reads, giving one row per CDR3 protein. The sample carries fewer than 65,000 distinct CDR3 sequences, roughly 36% recorded once. The genes are TRBV18 and TRBJ2-1; 13 nucleotides agree with TRBD2. The sequence was obtained from a donor aged 50 or older with non-small cell lung cancer. The sequences come from PBMCs, collected before or after stereotactic body radiation therapy (not recorded which). The CDR3 DNA is TGTGCCAGCTCACCACTTTCCGGGACTAGCGGGAACAATGAGCAGTTCTTC. Protein sequence: CASSPLSGTSGNNEQFF.